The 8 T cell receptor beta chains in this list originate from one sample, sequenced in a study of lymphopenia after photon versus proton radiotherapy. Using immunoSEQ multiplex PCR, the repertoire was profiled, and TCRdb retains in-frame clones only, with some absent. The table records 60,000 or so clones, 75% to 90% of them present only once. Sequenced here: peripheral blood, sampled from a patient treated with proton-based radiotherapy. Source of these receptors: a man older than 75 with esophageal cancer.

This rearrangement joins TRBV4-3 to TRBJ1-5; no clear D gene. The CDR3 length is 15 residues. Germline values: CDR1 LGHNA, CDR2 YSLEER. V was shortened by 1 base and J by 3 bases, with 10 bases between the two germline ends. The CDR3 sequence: CASSQAFGFNQPQHF. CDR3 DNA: TGCGCCAGCAGCCAAGCCTTCGGGTTCAATCAGCCCCAGCATTTT.

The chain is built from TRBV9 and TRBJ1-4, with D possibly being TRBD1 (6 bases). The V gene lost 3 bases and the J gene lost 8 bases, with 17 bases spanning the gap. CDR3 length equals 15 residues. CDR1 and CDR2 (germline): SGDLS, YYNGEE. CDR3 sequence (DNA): TGTGCCAGCAGCGCCCTACAGGGCTATGGCGAAAAACTGTTTTTT. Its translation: CASSALQGYGEKLFF.

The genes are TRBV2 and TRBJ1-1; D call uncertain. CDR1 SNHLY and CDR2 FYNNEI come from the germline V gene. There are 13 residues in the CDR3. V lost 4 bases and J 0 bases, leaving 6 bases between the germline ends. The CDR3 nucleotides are TGTGCCAGCAGTGCACATATGAACACTGAAGCTTTCTTT. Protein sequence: CASSAHMNTEAFF.

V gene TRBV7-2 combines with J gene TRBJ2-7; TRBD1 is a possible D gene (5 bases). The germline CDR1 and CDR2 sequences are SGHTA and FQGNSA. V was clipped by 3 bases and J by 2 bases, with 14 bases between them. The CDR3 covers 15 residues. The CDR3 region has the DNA TGTGCCAGCAGCTTCGGCAGGGCTCGGACCTACGAGCAGTACTTC. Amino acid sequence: CASSFGRARTYEQYF.

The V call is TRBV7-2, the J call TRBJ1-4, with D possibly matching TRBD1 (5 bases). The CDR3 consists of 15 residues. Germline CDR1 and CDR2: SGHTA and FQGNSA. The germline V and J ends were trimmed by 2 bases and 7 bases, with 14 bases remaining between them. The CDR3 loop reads CASSLPGGGSEKLFF. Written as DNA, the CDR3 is TGTGCCAGCAGCTTACCGGGGGGTGGAAGTGAAAAACTGTTTTTT.

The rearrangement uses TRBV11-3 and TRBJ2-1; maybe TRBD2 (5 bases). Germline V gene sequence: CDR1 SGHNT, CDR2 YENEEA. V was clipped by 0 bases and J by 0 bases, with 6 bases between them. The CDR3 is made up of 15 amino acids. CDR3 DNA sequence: TGTGCCAGCAGCTTAGAGGGAGCCTCCTACAATGAGCAGTTCTTC. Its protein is CASSLEGASYNEQFF.

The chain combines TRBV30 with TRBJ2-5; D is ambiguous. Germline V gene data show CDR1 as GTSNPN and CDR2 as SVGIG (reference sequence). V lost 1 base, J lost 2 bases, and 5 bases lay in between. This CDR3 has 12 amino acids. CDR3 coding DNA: TGTGCCTGGAGTGGGCTACAAGAGACCCAGTACTTC. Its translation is CAWSGLQETQYF.

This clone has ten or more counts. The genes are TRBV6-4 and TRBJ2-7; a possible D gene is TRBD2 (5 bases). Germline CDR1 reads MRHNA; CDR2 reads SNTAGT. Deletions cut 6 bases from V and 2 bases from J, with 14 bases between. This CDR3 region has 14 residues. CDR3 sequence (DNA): TGTGCCAGCAGCCCGGGCCATAGCGCCTACGAGCAGTACTTC. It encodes CASSPGHSAYEQYF.